This T cell receptor beta chain derives from a study of T cells in localized non-small cell lung cancer. Broader study findings: The tumor had only one region sequenced, so heterogeneity remains possible.

The germline CDR1 and CDR2 sequences are MNHNS and SASEGT. Trimming at V came to 1 base and at J to 7 bases, leaving 6 bases not matched to a gene. This CDR3 is built from 14 residues. Of note for this clone: Its specificity is not known.

TCRdb keeps only in-frame clones here, not all; method: immunoSEQ multiplex PCR. The table includes about 59,000 clones, about 89% detected once. Material: peripheral blood, obtained before any cancer treatment. The rearrangement joins TRBV6-1 to TRBJ2-7; 8 bases line up with TRBD1. The receptor was isolated from a man aged 40 to 70 with stage I lung adenocarcinoma. The CDR3 bases are TGTGCCAGCAGTGAAGGGACAGGGTCACAAGAGCAGTACTTC. It yields the protein CASSEGTGSQEQYF.